Presented here are 31 T cell receptor beta chains from one specimen sequenced in a study of identical twins. One entry per CDR3 protein results from TCRdb running MiXCR on the 5' RACE reads. The repertoire holds some 630,000 distinct CDR3 sequences, with around 7.5% as singletons. These data also formed part of another study, on yellow fever vaccine responses in identical twins.

The specimen was PBMCs. These receptors were taken from a woman younger than 35 in good health.

This clonotype has just a few counts. The chain is built from TRBV9 and TRBJ2-7, with 9 nucleotides matching TRBD1. With 4 bases clipped from V and 4 bases from J, the junction kept 6 bases outside the gene matches. The CDR3 is made up of 14 amino acids. Germline V CDR1 and CDR2: SGDLS, YYNGEE. This CDR3 reads CASSPRTGDYEQYF. CDR3 in DNA: TGTGCCAGCAGCCCACGGACAGGGGATTACGAGCAGTACTTC.

This clonotype was observed many times. The rearrangement joins TRBV19 to TRBJ2-2, with 10 bases identical to TRBD2. Germline assignment: CDR1 LNHDA and CDR2 SQIVND (reference sequence). The CDR3 covers 14 residues. The junction had 1 base not matched to a gene; V was cut back by 5 bases and J by 4 bases. The CDR3: CASSWTSGTGELFF. DNA for the CDR3: TGTGCCAGTAGTTGGACTAGCGGCACCGGGGAGCTGTTTTTT.

There are many counts of this clonotype. The CDR3: CASSLPRGELFF. The CDR3, as DNA: TGTGCCAGCAGTTTACCCAGAGGGGAGCTGTTTTTT. This rearrangement joins TRBV12-3 or TRBV12-4 to TRBJ2-2; D ambiguous. This CDR3 is built from 12 residues. The ends were cut back, 2 bases at V and 8 bases at J, with 6 bases in the middle.

This clonotype appeared a few times. The gene calls are TRBV12-3 or TRBV12-4 and TRBJ1-2; tentatively, D is TRBD1 (5 bases). With 4 bases removed from V and 6 bases from J, the gap between germline ends came to 12 bases. The CDR3 spans 13 residues. CDR3 bases: TGTGCCAGCAGTTACTCCAGGGTCGATGGCTACACCTTC. As protein: CASSYSRVDGYTF.

This chain links TRBV5-1 with TRBJ2-5, with D possibly matching TRBD1 (6 bases). The CDR3 has 14 residues. The germline gives CDR1 SGHRS, CDR2 YFSETQ. V was pared by 9 bases and J by 1 base, with 16 bases between. The CDR3 sequence: CATAYVGAQETQYF. The DNA of the CDR3 is TGCGCCACAGCATATGTGGGGGCCCAAGAGACCCAGTACTTC.

This clonotype has ten or more counts. The V call is TRBV29-1, the J call TRBJ2-3; D not resolved. The CDR3 is 13 amino acids. The V gene lost 8 bases and the J gene lost 3 bases, with 15 bases spanning the gap. CDR1 and CDR2 (germline): SQVTM, ANQGSEA. CDR3 nucleotide sequence: TGCAGCAGCCGGGCCCTTCTGACAGATACGCAGTATTTT. Its translation: CSSRALLTDTQYF.

V gene TRBV5-1 combines with J gene TRBJ1-1; D not resolved. Germline CDR1 and CDR2: SGHRS and YFSETQ. The ends were cut back, 0 bases at V and 2 bases at J, with 8 bases in the middle. CDR3 size: 14 residues. Written as DNA, the CDR3 is TGCGCCAGCAGCTTGGACAGTAGAAACACTGAAGCTTTCTTT. It translates to CASSLDSRNTEAFF. Full variable domain (missing parts from reference TRBV5-1 and TRBJ1-1): KAGVTQTPRYLIKTRGQQVTLSCSPISGHRSVSWYQQTPGQGLQFLFEYFSETQRNKGNFPGRFSGRQFSNSRSEMNVSTLELGDSALYLCASSLDSRNTEAFFGQGTRLTVV.

V usage is TRBV4-1 and J usage is TRBJ2-6, with 7 positions matching TRBD2. This CDR3 is 18 amino acids long. Trimming cost V 2 bases and J 0 bases; bases outside gene matches: 7. CDR1 MGHRA and CDR2 YSYEKL come from the germline V gene. CDR3 residues: CASSQSLAAISGANVLTF. The CDR3 nucleotides are TGCGCCAGCAGCCAAAGTCTAGCGGCCATCTCTGGGGCCAACGTCCTGACTTTC.

This clonotype was counted between two and nine times. The rearrangement joins TRBV18 to TRBJ1-3; 7 positions agree with TRBD1. This CDR3 contains 16 residues. J gave up 3 bases and V 4 bases, and 9 bases lay outside the gene matches. In germline, CDR1 is KGHSH, CDR2 LQKENI. In DNA, the CDR3 is TGTGCCAGCTCACGTGATACGACAGGGTATGGAAACACCATATATTTT. Protein sequence: CASSRDTTGYGNTIYF.

The chain couples TRBV20-1 to TRBJ2-5; 14 bases agree with TRBD2. After removal of 3 bases from V and 5 bases from J, the junction contained 2 bases not matched to a gene. The CDR3 is made up of 14 amino acids. Germline V CDR1 and CDR2: DFQATT, SNEGSKA (reference sequence). CDR3 amino acids: CSARGLAGEETQYF. The CDR3 DNA follows: TGCAGTGCTAGGGGACTAGCGGGAGAGGAGACCCAGTACTTC.

This clonotype was seen ten or more times. The chain links TRBV6-1 to TRBJ2-3; tentative D call: TRBD1 (5 bases). The CDR3 covers 16 residues. Germline V gives CDR1 MNHNS, CDR2 SASEGT. Trimming took off 5 bases at V and 1 base at J, with 16 bases between the two ends. The CDR3 sequence: CASSKTVGLGTDTQYF. CDR3 bases: TGTGCCAGCAGTAAGACAGTAGGGTTGGGCACAGATACGCAGTATTTT.

Turning to this clonotype: The junction shows a germline mismatch at one end, possibly a read error. V usage is TRBV7-2 and J usage is TRBJ1-1; 8 bases agree with TRBD1. Germline V lookup: CDR1 SGHTA, CDR2 FQGNSA. The CDR3 runs to 16 residues. In DNA form, the CDR3 reads TGTGCCAGCAGCCAAAGACAGGGGCGGATGAACACTGAAGCTCTCTTT. Protein sequence: CASSQRQGRMNTEALF.

This clonotype appeared a few times. The rearrangement uses TRBV20-1 and TRBJ2-1; 7 nucleotides align to TRBD2. The V and J ends lost 4 bases and 9 bases, in that order; junction bases with no gene match: 18. Germline V gene data show CDR1 as DFQATT and CDR2 as SNEGSKA (reference sequence). The CDR3 extends over 16 amino acids. The CDR3 DNA reads TGCAGTGCTAACCCCAGCGGGGTAAAGCTTCGAGGTGAGCAGTTCTTC. Protein: CSANPSGVKLRGEQFF.

The table lists this clonotype with many counts. The CDR3 DNA follows: TGTGCCAGCAGTTCCCAGACAGGGGAGCAGTACTTC. Translation gives CASSSQTGEQYF. The genes are TRBV28 and TRBJ2-7, with 7 nucleotides matching TRBD1. V lost 4 bases to trimming and J lost 7 bases; unmatched junction nucleotides: 4. CDR3 length equals 12 residues. Per germline, CDR1 MDHEN and CDR2 SYDVKM.

Turning to this clonotype: The junction shows a germline mismatch at one end, possibly a read error. This sequence joins TRBV29-1 and TRBJ2-3; 7 positions agree with TRBD1. Germline V gene lookup returns CDR1 SQVTM and CDR2 ANQGSEA. The CDR3 extends over 16 amino acids. The CDR3 loop is CSAESGQVGGTDTQYF. The CDR3 nucleotides are TGCAGCGCTGAATCCGGACAGGTTGGTGGCACAGATACGCAGTATTTT.

This clonotype has a handful of counts. The V gene is TRBV28, the J gene TRBJ1-4, with D hard to call. Between the trimmed V and J ends, which lost 6 bases and 2 bases, there was a span of 10 bases. The germline CDR1 and CDR2 sequences are MDHEN and SYDVKM. The CDR3 consists of 14 residues. Here the CDR3 DNA reads TGTGCCAGCAGCGAACAGCCCACTAATGAAAAACTGTTTTTT. Amino acid sequence: CASSEQPTNEKLFF.

The rearrangement joins TRBV18 to TRBJ2-2; tentative D call: TRBD2 (5 bases). V was cut by 0 bases and J by 7 bases, with 9 bases left in between. The CDR3 is made up of 14 amino acids. Germline V gene lookup returns CDR1 KGHSH and CDR2 LQKENI. The CDR3 here is CASSPPRRRGELFF. The CDR3 region has the DNA TGTGCCAGCTCACCACCAAGGAGGCGCGGGGAGCTGTTTTTT.

The V gene is TRBV28, the J gene TRBJ2-1; 9 bases are shared with TRBD1. The J segment lost 0 bases and the V segment lost 6 bases, leaving 12 bases of the junction unmatched. CDR3 size: 18 residues. Per germline, CDR1 MDHEN and CDR2 SYDVKM. CDR3 sequence (DNA): TGTGCCAGCAGACCCCCCCCGGGACAGGGTACCTCCTACAATGAGCAGTTCTTC. This codes for CASRPPPGQGTSYNEQFF.

CDR3 loop: CASSRAGKAGELFF. CDR3 DNA sequence: TGTGCCAGCAGCCGAGCGGGGAAAGCCGGGGAGCTGTTTTTT. The V call is TRBV5-5, the J call TRBJ2-2, with 7 bases aligning to TRBD2. This CDR3 contains 14 residues. Per the germline V gene, CDR1 is SGHKS and CDR2 is YYEKEE (reference sequence). V gave up 4 bases and J gave up 6 bases; unmatched junction bases: 6.

This clonotype was detected a few times. This chain joins TRBV5-6 and TRBJ2-2; TRBD2 agrees at 10 bases. The CDR3 extends over 18 amino acids. J lost 0 bases, V lost 0 bases, and 5 bases had no gene match. Germline values: CDR1 SGHDT, CDR2 YYEEEE. CDR3 sequence reads: CASSLALAGNPNTGELFF. The DNA of the CDR3 is TGTGCCAGCAGCTTGGCACTAGCGGGGAATCCGAACACCGGGGAGCTGTTTTTT. Complete variable domain (other parts from reference TRBV5-6 and TRBJ2-2): DAGVTQSPTHLIKTRGQQVTLRCSPKSGHDTVSWYQQALGQGPQFIFQYYEEEERQRGNFPDRFSGHQFPNYSSELNVNALLLGDSALYLCASSLALAGNPNTGELFFGEGSRLTVL.

This clonotype was found many times. The gene calls are TRBV29-1 and TRBJ2-3; 10 bases fit TRBD2. Trimming cost V 6 bases and J 3 bases; bases outside gene matches: 3. This CDR3 region has 13 residues. CDR1 is SQVTM and CDR2 is ANQGSEA in the germline V gene. In DNA form, the CDR3 reads TGCAGCGTGGCAGCGGGGGGGACAGATACGCAGTATTTT. This codes for CSVAAGGTDTQYF.

The genes are TRBV20-1 and TRBJ2-1, with 8 bases that match TRBD1. The trim removed 0 bases at V and 5 bases at J, leaving 6 bases unmatched. There are 15 residues in the CDR3. Germline assignment: CDR1 DFQATT and CDR2 SNEGSKA (reference sequence). CDR3 amino acids: CSAREDGTGHNEQFF. CDR3 coding DNA: TGCAGTGCTAGAGAAGATGGGACAGGACACAATGAGCAGTTCTTC.

This clonotype appeared many times. V is TRBV10-3 and J is TRBJ2-6; 8 bases align to TRBD1. After removal of 2 bases from V and 2 bases from J, the junction contained 5 bases not matched to a gene. The CDR3 sequence is 17 residues long. Germline CDR1 is ENHRY and CDR2 is SYGVKD. CDR3 DNA: TGTGCCATCAGTGAGGAGACAGGGGCTGCTGGGGCCAACGTCCTGACTTTC. Translated, it gives CAISEETGAAGANVLTF.

The sample holds a few counts of this clonotype. The rearrangement links TRBV5-1 to TRBJ2-1; 10 bases match TRBD2. CDR3 size: 16 residues. V lost 3 bases, J lost 10 bases, and 13 bases stayed unmatched. The V gene's germline CDR1 is SGHRS and CDR2 YFSETQ. CDR3 loop: CASSWDGLADGGEQFF. Here the CDR3 DNA reads TGCGCCAGCAGCTGGGACGGACTAGCGGATGGGGGCGAGCAGTTCTTC.

This rearrangement joins TRBV6-5 to TRBJ2-2, with 9 bases identical to TRBD2. The CDR3 covers 17 residues. Trimming cost V 1 base and J 7 bases; bases outside gene matches: 10. The germline V gene encodes CDR1 MNHEY and CDR2 SVGAGI. The CDR3 region is CASSYFGSGGLGGELFF. CDR3 sequence (DNA): TGTGCCAGCAGTTACTTTGGTAGCGGGGGACTCGGCGGGGAGCTGTTTTTT.

This chain connects TRBV7-9 to TRBJ1-6; 8 bases line up with TRBD1. In germline, CDR1 is SEHNR, CDR2 FQNEAQ (reference sequence). V trimming: 5 bases; J trimming: 6 bases; junction bases outside the gene matches: 6. This CDR3 contains 15 residues. The CDR3 here is CASSPIQGANSPLHF. The CDR3 nucleotides are TGTGCCAGCAGCCCAATTCAGGGGGCTAATTCACCCCTCCACTTT.

The V call is TRBV6-5, the J call TRBJ1-4; no reliable D call. From germline, CDR1 is MNHEY and CDR2 SVGAGI. Trimming removed 0 bases at V and 0 bases at J, with 5 bases between. The CDR3 length is 15 residues. The CDR3 DNA reads as TGTGCCAGCAGTTACTCGGGTTCAACTAATGAAAAACTGTTTTTT. It translates to CASSYSGSTNEKLFF.

The rearrangement links TRBV25-1 to TRBJ1-1; D ambiguous. CDR3 length: 11 residues. V shed 3 bases and J shed 11 bases, with 10 bases lying between them. Germline CDR1 and CDR2: MGHDK and SYGVNS. The CDR3 is CASSDPHGAFF. CDR3 nucleotide sequence: TGTGCCAGCAGTGACCCCCATGGCGCTTTCTTT.

This clonotype was counted between two and nine times. V gene TRBV25-1 combines with J gene TRBJ2-7, with D perhaps matching TRBD2 (5 bases). The V end lost 3 bases, the J end lost 3 bases, and 9 bases lay between the germline ends. The CDR3 length is 13 residues. Germline lookup yields CDR1 MGHDK and CDR2 SYGVNS. CDR3 DNA sequence: TGTGCCAGCAGTGATTCGGGAATCTACGAGCAGTACTTC. The encoded protein is CASSDSGIYEQYF.

This chain connects TRBV7-3 to TRBJ2-3; TRBD2 agrees at 14 bases. V shed 5 bases and J 0 bases; nucleotides not matched to a gene: 7. CDR3 length equals 18 residues. Looked up from germline, CDR1 is SGHTA and CDR2 is FQGTGA. As DNA, the CDR3 is TGTGCCAGCAGCCTCGGACTAGCGGGAGGAACTAGCACAGATACGCAGTATTTT. It is translated as CASSLGLAGGTSTDTQYF. Full variable domain (outside the CDR3, taken from reference TRBV7-3 and TRBJ2-3): GAGVSQTPSNKVTEKGKYVELRCDPISGHTALYWYRQSLGQGPEFLIYFQGTGAADDSGLPNDRFFAVRPEGSVSTLKIQRTERGDSAVYLCASSLGLAGGTSTDTQYFGPGTRLTVL.

This clonotype was found many times. The V gene is TRBV6-5, the J gene TRBJ1-1; D is perhaps TRBD1 (5 bases). Germline loops: CDR1 MNHEY, CDR2 SVGAGI. This CDR3 is built from 14 residues. Trimming took 0 bases from V and 10 from J, leaving 15 bases between them. The CDR3 loop reads CASSYSILGERAFF. CDR3 coding DNA: TGTGCCAGCAGTTACTCGATTCTGGGGGAACGAGCTTTCTTT.